The rows below give T cell receptor beta chains drawn from one sample of a study of cytomegalovirus exposure and HLA in healthy donors. Repertoires were generated with immunoSEQ multiplex PCR, while TCRdb's copy carries only in-frame clones and drops some. The data contain 100,000 to 150,000 clones, 73% of them seen just once; the ten biggest clones take up around 4.8%. Sequences were obtained from PBMCs. The origin of the receptors is a man aged 55 to 70 in good health and CMV-seropositive. Both conserved end residues are part of each CDR3. The D gene is left open where the match is weak. Clone size appears in some rows only: once, few, many, or a class for an expanded clone.

J gene | D gene | V gene | clone size | CDR3 DNA | CDR3 protein
TRBJ1-2 | NA | TRBV5-1 | NA | TGCGCCAGCAGCCCGGAACCGAACGGAGAACTAACTAACTATGGCTACACCTTC | CASSPEPNGELTNYGYTF
TRBJ2-3 | TRBD2 | TRBV18 | NA | TGTGCCAGCCATAAAGGCCAGGGACTAAGCACAGATACGCAGTATTTT | CASHKGQGLSTDTQYF
TRBJ1-5 | TRBD1 | TRBV19 | once | TGTGCCAGTAGATACCGACAGGGTTCTCTTCAGCCCCAGCATTTT | CASRYRQGSLQPQHF
TRBJ1-6 | TRBD1 | TRBV5-6 | NA | TGTGCCAGCAGCCGGGGACAGTTTAATTCACCCCTCCACTTT | CASSRGQFNSPLHF
TRBJ2-5 | NA | TRBV9 | NA | TGTGCCAGCAGCTCTCCCCGCGGTGGGCTAGGGGCGGAGACCCAGTACTTC | CASSSPRGGLGAETQYF
TRBJ2-1 | NA | TRBV28 | NA | TGTGCCAGCAGTATTACCCGGTTACGGACAGAGCAGTTCTTC | CASSITRLRTEQFF
TRBJ2-3 | TRBD1 | TRBV7-3 | NA | TGTGCCAGCAGCCTCAGGGGGCTCCCCACAGATACGCAGTATTTT | CASSLRGLPTDTQYF
TRBJ1-1 | TRBD1 | TRBV6-5 | once | TGTGCCAGCAGAACAGACAGGGCCACTGAAGCTTTCTTT | CASRTDRATEAFF
TRBJ2-7 | NA | TRBV6-1 | NA | TGTGCCAGCAGTGGTACGGGGTTCGAGCAGTACTTC | CASSGTGFEQYF
TRBJ2-1 | NA | TRBV11-3 | NA | TGTGCCAGCAGCCCCCGTGGGCTAGCTGCCGATGAGCAGTTCTTC | CASSPRGLAADEQFF